This T cell receptor (beta chain) was captured by sequencing in a study of T cell repertoires in cytomegalovirus infection (dated by TCRdb to between 2018 and 2020). Describing the broader study: Donor HLA type was relevant to the analysis, as public TCR beta signatures indicated carriage of CMV infection together with the matching HLA type. Study-level results and caveats: In both this cohort and an independent roughly 350-donor cohort, the cumulative frequency of public TCR beta family members distinguished carriers of CMV infection plus the relevant HLA type. In the ex vivo response, HLA-C-restricted CMV-specific TCR beta clonotypes were dominant, and in two of eight donors the single most frequent clonotype came from this HLA-C-restricted group.

This clonotype was seen a few times. Its antigen specificity is not known. Base qualities are not recorded, but no much larger clone differs from it by a single base. V lost 7 bases and J lost 0 bases; the stretch between them is 12 bases long. From a lookup of the germline V gene (reference sequence), CDR1 and CDR2 are LNHDA and SQIVND. From the cysteine through the phenylalanine, the CDR3 covers 14 amino acids. The kept DNA is CDR3 alone, 42 bases in frame from the first base. These reads were obtained on an Illumina HiSeq 1500. TCRdb reprocessing: public reads trimmed at Q25 with fastp, clones called with MiXCR, in-frame beta chains kept. Records with the same CDR3 protein are collapsed into one entry carrying the most frequent genes and DNA. The table for this sample lists approximately 630,000 distinct CDR3 sequences; 24% of them were counted only once. The ten biggest clones cover around 7.6% of the sample.

The origin of this receptor is a human donor in good health (CMV status not recorded). Some clones in this sample may be carry-over from other donors' samples. The chain is encoded by TRBV19 joined to TRBJ1-1, with no reliable assignment of the D segment. The sequenced sample consisted of CD8+ T cells from PBMCs. The CDR3 sequence is CASMGRRMNTEAFF. Here is the DNA: TGTGCCAGTATGGGCCGCCGGATGAACACTGAAGCTTTCTTT.